Below, 20 T cell receptor beta chains from the same sample are listed, as sequenced in a study of blood T cell repertoires in COVID-19. Sequencing was performed with immunoSEQ multiplex PCR; in TCRdb, only in-frame clones are kept and a portion is missing. The sample shows about 250,000 clones, roughly 80% of them seen only once. Sequenced material: peripheral blood. Receptor source: a man in his fifties with active or convalescent COVID-19.

This chain joins TRBV7-9 and TRBJ2-7, with 7 bases that match TRBD2. V lost 5 bases, J lost 6 bases, and 7 bases stayed unmatched. Germline lookup yields CDR1 SEHNR and CDR2 FQNEAQ (reference sequence). The CDR3 totals 13 residues. The chain's CDR3 is CASSPWGGSEQYF. The CDR3 DNA reads TGTGCCAGCAGCCCCTGGGGAGGGAGCGAGCAGTACTTC.

The chain combines TRBV4-1 with TRBJ2-3; 8 nucleotides align to TRBD1. V gave up 4 bases and J gave up 6 bases; unmatched junction bases: 12. The CDR3 extends over 16 amino acids. Germline lookup yields CDR1 MGHRA and CDR2 YSYEKL. The CDR3: CASSRGDRLDGDTQYF. The CDR3 DNA reads as TGCGCCAGCAGCCGGGGGGACAGGCTGGACGGGGATACGCAGTATTTT.

The chain carries TRBV28 and TRBJ2-1; maybe TRBD1 (6 bases). This CDR3 is built from 12 residues. The V end was cut by 7 bases, the J end by 7 bases, with 11 bases between. Germline loops: CDR1 MDHEN, CDR2 SYDVKM. The CDR3 protein is CASTIQGNEQFF. The CDR3 nucleotides are TGTGCCAGCACGATACAGGGAAATGAGCAGTTCTTC.

This chain links TRBV6-5 with TRBJ2-7; 9 bases line up with TRBD1. J lost 3 bases, V lost 7 bases, and 7 bases had no gene match. The CDR3 sequence is 14 residues long. Germline CDR1 MNHEY, CDR2 SVGAGI. CDR3: CASTLGQGIYEQYF. The CDR3 DNA reads TGTGCCAGCACCCTTGGACAGGGGATCTACGAGCAGTACTTC.

There are a few counts of this clone. The rearrangement joins TRBV28 to TRBJ1-1; perhaps TRBD1 as D (6 bases). The CDR3 has 13 amino acids. Germline-derived CDR1 and CDR2 are MDHEN and SYDVKM. V lost 6 bases to trimming and J lost 4 bases, with 12 bases between them. The CDR3 coding sequence is TGTGCCAGCAGAGGGGGGGCGAGCACTGAAGCTTTCTTT. Amino acids: CASRGGASTEAFF.

The genes are TRBV18 and TRBJ2-3; unclear D gene. CDR1 is KGHSH, CDR2 LQKENI, per germline. CDR3 length: 14 amino acids. Trimming shortened V by 0 bases and J by 5 bases, and 9 bases separated the two germline ends. The CDR3 reads CASSPPAFQDTQYF. DNA for the CDR3: TGTGCCAGCTCACCACCAGCCTTCCAAGATACGCAGTATTTT.

There are a few counts of this clone. The chain has TRBV30 and TRBJ1-1; 10 nucleotides agree with TRBD1. The germline V gene has CDR1 GTSNPN and CDR2 SVGIG (reference sequence). V shed 1 base and J 5 bases; nucleotides not matched to a gene: 7. The CDR3 is 15 residues long. CDR3 nucleotide sequence: TGTGCCTGGAGTGCCCAAGACAGGGGGCAAACTGAAGCTTTCTTT. This translates into CAWSAQDRGQTEAFF.

The V call is TRBV27, the J call TRBJ2-3, with 9 bases fitting TRBD1. V shed 6 bases and J 5 bases; nucleotides not matched to a gene: 6. The germline gives CDR1 MNHEY, CDR2 SMNVEV (reference sequence). The CDR3 runs to 14 residues. The CDR3 nucleotides are TGTGCCAGCAGGCCACAGGGGGCAAGAGATACGCAGTATTTT. Translated: CASRPQGARDTQYF.

CDR3 loop: CAIRPGGAEGTEAFF. CDR3 bases: TGTGCCATCCGCCCCGGGGGGGCCGAGGGCACTGAAGCTTTCTTT. V gene TRBV10-3 combines with J gene TRBJ1-1; a possible D gene is TRBD1 (6 bases). V gave up 8 bases and J gave up 4 bases, with 20 bases separating them. Germline V gene data show CDR1 as ENHRY and CDR2 as SYGVKD. The CDR3 sequence is 15 residues long.

This chain joins TRBV19 and TRBJ2-2, with D tentatively TRBD1 (5 bases). There are 12 residues in the CDR3. Trimming took off 4 bases at V and 6 bases at J, with 6 bases between the two ends. Germline CDR1 LNHDA, CDR2 SQIVND (reference sequence). The CDR3: CASSTGSGELFF. The CDR3 DNA sequence: TGTGCCAGTAGTACAGGGTCCGGGGAGCTGTTTTTT.

This chain joins TRBV7-2 and TRBJ1-5, with a possible D match to TRBD1 (6 bases). The CDR3 is made up of 14 amino acids. Germline-derived CDR1 and CDR2 are SGHTA and FQGNSA. Trimming removed 5 bases from V and 4 bases from J, with 12 bases in between. CDR3 loop: CASSLQGPNQPQHF. The CDR3 nucleotides are TGTGCCAGCAGCCTTCAGGGGCCGAATCAGCCCCAGCATTTT.

This chain uses TRBV19 with TRBJ1-6; TRBD1 agrees at 9 bases. Unmatched junction bases numbered 0, after V lost 8 bases and J lost 7 bases. CDR3 length equals 12 residues. Per germline, CDR1 LNHDA and CDR2 SQIVND (reference sequence). The CDR3 loop is CASGTGNSPLHF. DNA for the CDR3: TGTGCCAGTGGGACAGGGAATTCACCCCTCCACTTT.

The rearrangement links TRBV12-3 or TRBV12-4 to TRBJ1-5; no clear D gene. Trimming cost V 6 bases and J 2 bases, with 8 bases left between them. CDR3 length equals 13 residues. In DNA, the CDR3 is TGTGCCAGCAGATCCTTTGGCAATCAGCCCCAGCATTTT. As protein: CASRSFGNQPQHF.

The chain couples TRBV5-1 to TRBJ1-2, with TRBD1 matching over 9 bases. The ends lost 6 bases at V and 0 bases at J; junction bases unmatched: 6. The CDR3 is 15 amino acids. Germline V lookup: CDR1 SGHRS, CDR2 YFSETQ. CDR3 bases: TGCGCCAGCACGACAGGGGGATTAACTAACTATGGCTACACCTTC. Translation gives CASTTGGLTNYGYTF.

J is TRBJ1-1 and V is TRBV5-1; 9 bases are a match to TRBD1. Per the germline V gene, CDR1 is SGHRS and CDR2 is YFSETQ. The V gene end was trimmed by 4 bases and the J gene end by 1 base; junction bases not matched to a gene: 8. The CDR3 is 16 residues long. In DNA, the CDR3 is TGCGCCAGCAGCACCGGGACAGGGATCCAGAACACTGAAGCTTTCTTT. This translates into CASSTGTGIQNTEAFF.

The chain employs TRBV13 and TRBJ1-2; D is ambiguous. V lost 0 bases to trimming and J lost 6 bases, with 11 bases between them. Germline-derived CDR1 and CDR2 are PRHDT and FYEKMQ (reference sequence). The CDR3 has 14 amino acids. CDR3 nucleotide sequence: TGTGCCAGCAGCTTAGGGTCCAAAGAGGATGGCTACACCTTC. Residues: CASSLGSKEDGYTF.

This clone was detected only a few times. As DNA, the CDR3 is TGTGCCAGCAGCCCTCAGCCGGGACAGGGGGCAGAAGCTTTCTTT. As protein: CASSPQPGQGAEAFF. The rearrangement joins TRBV7-2 to TRBJ1-1, with 12 nucleotides matching TRBD1. Trimming took 5 bases from V and 8 from J; bases not matched to a gene: 9. The CDR3 runs to 15 residues. The germline V gene has CDR1 SGHTA and CDR2 FQGNSA.

V gene TRBV6-5 combines with J gene TRBJ1-6, with 7 nucleotides matching TRBD1. CDR1 MNHEY and CDR2 SVGAGI come from the germline V gene. The CDR3 length is 15 residues. V trimming: 0 bases; J trimming: 10 bases; junction bases outside the gene matches: 6. The CDR3 region has the DNA TGTGCCAGCAGTTACTCACGGCAGGGGGAGTCACCCCTCCACTTT. Encoded protein: CASSYSRQGESPLHF.

The V and J genes are TRBV6-5 and TRBJ1-5, with 7 positions matching TRBD1. J was trimmed by 5 bases and V by 6 bases; bases with no gene match: 10. The CDR3 is made up of 15 amino acids. Germline CDR1 reads MNHEY; CDR2 reads SVGAGI. CDR3 DNA sequence: TGTGCCAGCAGAAGACAGGGTTCTGGGTATCAGCCCCAGCATTTT. Translation gives CASRRQGSGYQPQHF.

This chain links TRBV18 with TRBJ2-5; 7 positions match TRBD2. The V segment lost 1 base and the J segment 0 bases; nucleotides outside the gene matches: 5. CDR3 length: 16 residues. CDR1 is KGHSH, CDR2 LQKENI, per germline. This CDR3 is CASSPLRGSYQETQYF. The DNA of the CDR3 is TGTGCCAGCTCACCACTGCGGGGGTCGTACCAAGAGACCCAGTACTTC.